The clone carrying this T cell receptor beta chain was counted a single time. Methods used by the authors: How many nucleated cells were present was estimated from reference gene primer amplification. This table comes from immunoSEQ multiplex PCR, and its TCRdb copy is limited to in-frame clones, with some not included. V and J calls plus clone size are reproduced from that table; the DNA served to infer D and trimming. The sample has 250,000 to 300,000 clones; 86% are singletons. Trimming pared 0 bases from V and 2 bases from J, leaving 9 bases between. In germline, CDR1 is SGDLS, CDR2 YYNGEE. The CDR3 totals 14 residues. This entry belongs to a study of blood T cell repertoires in COVID-19. Study background: Samples taken during acute and convalescent COVID-19 were collected in the United States, Italy and Spain. From T cells, B-cell-depleted T cells, or PBMCs came the material, which was cDNA or gDNA.

The clonotype was recovered from a man between 18 and 29 years old with active or convalescent COVID-19. V usage is TRBV9 and J usage is TRBJ2-7; D remains ambiguous. The sample taken for sequencing was peripheral blood. This chain's CDR3 is CASSVGPTTYEQYF. Written as DNA, the CDR3 is TGTGCCAGCAGCGTAGGTCCTACCACCTACGAGCAGTACTTC.